This paragraph covers one T cell receptor (beta chain) sequence. The antigen it recognizes is unknown. No base quality information exists; no much larger clone differs at one position. The donors belonged to the validation cohort of approximately 130 subjects, which was separate from the approximately 700-subject first cohort. The library was built by means of the immunoSEQ multiplex PCR assay. The paper's processing steps were these. A statistical classification framework was built for diagnosing cytomegalovirus status from the catalog of TCR beta chain sequences. TCRdb took this table from immuneACCESS and kept in-frame rearrangements with V and J called. Such tables lack part of the clones; where checked against another copy, unresolved V genes explain under half of the gap, and the rest is unexplained. The V and J calls and clone size come from that table; D and trimming were worked out from the DNA. This sample lists roughly 280,000 clones; 80% to 90% were detected once. Clones ranked in the top ten supply about 1% of the sample.

As encoded in the germline V gene (reference sequence), CDR1 is LNHDA while CDR2 is SQIVND. V trim: 6 bases; J trim: 5 bases; unmatched bases: 8. CDR3 length: 15 amino acids, cysteine to phenylalanine. Only CDR3 DNA remains: 45 bases, in frame from the first base. The sample is drawn from a study of cytomegalovirus exposure and HLA in healthy donors (dated by TCRdb to the late 2010s). For context, the study as a whole: According to a later analysis, the roughly 130 validation repertoires were produced on the same platform as the approximately 620 repertoires of the first cohort. The study was designed to test whether signatures of past pathogen exposure could be identified by cataloging public T cell receptors. Besides the first cohort of 500 to 700 subjects, a separate validation cohort made up of some 110 different subjects was used. High-throughput TCR immunosequencing, statistical association of individual TCRs with disease status, and machine learning were combined to predict cytomegalovirus infection status. The study at large found these results: All 130 or so repertoires were used to score co-occurrence in the validation cohort in a later analysis, because that analysis had no HLA typing for the cohort. Across donors, most TCR sequences were observed very rarely, whereas some public TCRs were present in many individuals. The study listed 150 to 200 TCR beta chains as associated with cytomegalovirus. Cytomegalovirus status was reported to be diagnosed by the classifier with high specificity and sensitivity in both the original and validation cohorts. A few of the identified cytomegalovirus-associated TCR beta chains were confirmed in vitro to be specific for cytomegalovirus antigens. Subsequent analysis determined that TCRs grouped into clusters in the first cohort also showed a tendency toward co-occurrence across the roughly 110 validation repertoires, and 85% to 95% of cluster scores exceeded 0. It was suggested by the authors that the approach could potentially be generalized to other disease states and immunological phenotypes.

The sequenced material came from PBMCs. The rearranged segments are TRBV19 and TRBJ2-1; 9 bases in the junction line up with TRBD2. This sequence originates from a woman aged 18-29 years in good health and CMV-seronegative. The CDR3 region reads CASRLSGRGHNEQFF. The DNA sequence is given as TGTGCCAGTAGGCTTAGCGGGAGAGGTCACAATGAGCAGTTCTTC.